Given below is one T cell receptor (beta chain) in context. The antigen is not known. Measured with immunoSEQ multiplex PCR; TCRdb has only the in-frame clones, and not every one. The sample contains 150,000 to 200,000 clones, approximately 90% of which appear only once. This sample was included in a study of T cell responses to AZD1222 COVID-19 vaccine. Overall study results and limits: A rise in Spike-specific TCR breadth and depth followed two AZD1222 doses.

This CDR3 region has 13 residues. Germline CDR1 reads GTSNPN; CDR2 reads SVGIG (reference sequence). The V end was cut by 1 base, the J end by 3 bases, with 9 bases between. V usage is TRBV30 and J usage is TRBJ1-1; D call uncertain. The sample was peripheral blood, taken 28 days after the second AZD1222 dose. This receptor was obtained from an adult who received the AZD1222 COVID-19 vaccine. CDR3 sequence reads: CAWSAEDHTEAFF. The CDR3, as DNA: TGTGCCTGGAGTGCTGAGGACCACACTGAAGCTTTCTTT.